The present TCR beta chain was sequenced within a study of Tregs in tolerant kidney transplant recipients. In the study overall: Recipients received nonmyeloablative bone marrow transplants from related graft donors, with transient mixed chimerism.

The CDR3 contains 13 residues. The germline gives CDR1 LNHDA, CDR2 SQIVND (reference sequence). V dropped 9 bases and J dropped 6; count of bases not matched to a gene: 8. Using immunoSEQ multiplex PCR, the repertoire was profiled, and TCRdb retains in-frame clones only, with some absent. This table lists under 55,000 clones. Worth noting for this clone: Its antigen remains unknown. The CDR3 end is not reached by the read, which stops 3 residues before it; the germline J gene fills it in.

Study observations and caveats: Tregs expanded with activated donor B cells seemed most donor-specific.

This sequence was found in a human donor who received a combined kidney and bone marrow transplant. Specimen: CD4+ T cells from blood, collected before the transplant. This chain joins TRBV19 and TRBJ1-5; 7 nucleotides match TRBD1. The CDR3 loop is CASTWGQIQPQHF. The CDR3 DNA, read in part, is TGTGCCAGCACTTGGGGACAGATTCAGCCC.